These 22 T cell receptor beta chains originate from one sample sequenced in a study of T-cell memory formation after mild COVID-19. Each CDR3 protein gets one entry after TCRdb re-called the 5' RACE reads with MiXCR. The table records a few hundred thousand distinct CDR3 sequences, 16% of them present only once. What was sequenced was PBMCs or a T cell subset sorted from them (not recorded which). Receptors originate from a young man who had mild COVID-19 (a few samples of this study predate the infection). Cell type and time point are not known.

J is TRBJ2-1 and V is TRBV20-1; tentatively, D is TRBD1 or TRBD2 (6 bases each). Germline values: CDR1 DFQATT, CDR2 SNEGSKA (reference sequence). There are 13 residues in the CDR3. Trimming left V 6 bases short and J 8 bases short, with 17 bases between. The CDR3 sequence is CSAEGGIEDEQFF. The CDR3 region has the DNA TGCAGTGCAGAAGGGGGGATTGAGGATGAGCAGTTCTTC.

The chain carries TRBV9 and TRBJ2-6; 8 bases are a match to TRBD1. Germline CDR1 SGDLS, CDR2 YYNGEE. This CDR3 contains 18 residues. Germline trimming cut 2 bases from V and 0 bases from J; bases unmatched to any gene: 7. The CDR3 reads CASSVPTGVDSGANVLTF. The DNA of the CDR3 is TGTGCCAGCAGCGTTCCGACAGGGGTGGACTCTGGGGCCAACGTCCTGACTTTC.

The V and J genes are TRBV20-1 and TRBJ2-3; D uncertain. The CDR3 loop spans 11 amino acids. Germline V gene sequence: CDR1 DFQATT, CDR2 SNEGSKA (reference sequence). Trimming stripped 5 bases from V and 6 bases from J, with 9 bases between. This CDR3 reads CSAPFMDTQYF. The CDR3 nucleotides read TGCAGTGCTCCCTTCATGGATACGCAGTATTTT.

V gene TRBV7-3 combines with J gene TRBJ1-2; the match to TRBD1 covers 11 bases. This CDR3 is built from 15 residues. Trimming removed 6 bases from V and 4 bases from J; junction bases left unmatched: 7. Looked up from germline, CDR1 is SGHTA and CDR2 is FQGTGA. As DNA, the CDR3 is TGTGCCAGCAGTCCGGGACAGGGGGACCTCTATGGCTACACCTTC. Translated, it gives CASSPGQGDLYGYTF.

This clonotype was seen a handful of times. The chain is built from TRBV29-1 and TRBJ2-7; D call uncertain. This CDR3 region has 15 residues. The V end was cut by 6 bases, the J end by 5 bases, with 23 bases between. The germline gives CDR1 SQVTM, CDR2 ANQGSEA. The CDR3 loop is CSVARSYGGAHEQYF. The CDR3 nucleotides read TGCAGCGTGGCCCGTTCCTACGGCGGCGCCCACGAGCAGTACTTC.

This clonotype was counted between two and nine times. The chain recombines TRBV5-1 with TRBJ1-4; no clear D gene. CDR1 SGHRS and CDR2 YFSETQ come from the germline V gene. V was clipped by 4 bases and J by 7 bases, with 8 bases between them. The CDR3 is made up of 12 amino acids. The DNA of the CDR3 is TGCGCCAGCAGCCCGTCTGGTGAAAAACTGTTTTTT. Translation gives CASSPSGEKLFF.

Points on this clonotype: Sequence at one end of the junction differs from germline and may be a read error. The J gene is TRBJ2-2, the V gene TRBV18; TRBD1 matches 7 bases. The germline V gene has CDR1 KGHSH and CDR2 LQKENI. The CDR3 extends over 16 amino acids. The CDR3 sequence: CASSPIDRDNIGELFF. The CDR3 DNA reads TGTGCCAGCTCACCCATTGACAGGGACAACATCGGGGAGCTGTTTTTT.

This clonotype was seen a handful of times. The CDR3 here is CATSRELASQETQYF. The DNA of the CDR3 is TGTGCCACCAGCAGAGAACTAGCGAGCCAAGAGACCCAGTACTTC. The J gene is TRBJ2-5, the V gene TRBV15, with 7 bases fitting TRBD2. Germline lookup yields CDR1 LNHNV and CDR2 YYDKDF (reference sequence). Trimming removed 0 bases from V and 1 base from J; junction bases left unmatched: 2. This CDR3 is 15 amino acids long.

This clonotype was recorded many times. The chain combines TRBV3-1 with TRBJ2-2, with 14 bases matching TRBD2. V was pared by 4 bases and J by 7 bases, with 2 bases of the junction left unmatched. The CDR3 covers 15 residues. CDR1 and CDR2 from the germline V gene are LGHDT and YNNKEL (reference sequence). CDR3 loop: CASSRTSGGLGELFF. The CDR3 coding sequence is TGTGCCAGCAGCCGGACTAGCGGGGGGCTCGGGGAGCTGTTTTTT. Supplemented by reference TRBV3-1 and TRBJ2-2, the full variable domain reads DTAVSQTPKYLVTQMGNDKSIKCEQNLGHDTMYWYKQDSKKFLKIMFSYNNKELIINETVPNRFSPKSPDKAHLNLHINSLELGDSAVYFCASSRTSGGLGELFFGEGSRLTVL.

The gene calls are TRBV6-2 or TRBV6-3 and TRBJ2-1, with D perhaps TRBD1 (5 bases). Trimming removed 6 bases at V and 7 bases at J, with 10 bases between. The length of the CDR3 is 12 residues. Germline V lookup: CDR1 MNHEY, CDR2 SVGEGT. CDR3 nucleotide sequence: TGTGCCAGCAGCCGAAACAGGAATGAGCAGTTCTTC. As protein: CASSRNRNEQFF.

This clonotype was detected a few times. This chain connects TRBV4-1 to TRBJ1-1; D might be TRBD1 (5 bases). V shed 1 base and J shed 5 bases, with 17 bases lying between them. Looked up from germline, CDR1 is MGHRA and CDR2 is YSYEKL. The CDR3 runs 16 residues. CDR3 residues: CASSQGRGLSGTEAFF. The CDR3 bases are TGCGCCAGCAGCCAAGGGCGGGGCCTAAGCGGGACTGAAGCTTTCTTT.

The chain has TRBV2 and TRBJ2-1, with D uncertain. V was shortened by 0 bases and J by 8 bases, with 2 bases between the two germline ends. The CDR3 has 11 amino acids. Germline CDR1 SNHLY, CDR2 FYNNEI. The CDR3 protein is CASSEAYEQFF. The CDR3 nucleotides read TGTGCCAGCAGTGAAGCCTATGAGCAGTTCTTC.

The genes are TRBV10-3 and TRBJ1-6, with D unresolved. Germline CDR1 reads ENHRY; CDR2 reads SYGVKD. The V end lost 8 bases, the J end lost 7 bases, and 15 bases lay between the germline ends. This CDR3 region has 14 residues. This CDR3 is CAIEAGYSNSPLHF. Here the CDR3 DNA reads TGTGCCATCGAAGCCGGGTATTCAAATTCACCCCTCCACTTT.

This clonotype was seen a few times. This CDR3 reads CASRLAGSVEQYF. In DNA, the CDR3 is TGCGCCAGTCGACTAGCGGGGAGCGTAGAGCAGTACTTC. V is TRBV5-1 and J is TRBJ2-7; TRBD2 matches 11 bases. The germline CDR1 and CDR2 sequences are SGHRS and YFSETQ. V lost 8 bases, J lost 7 bases, and 8 bases stayed unmatched. The CDR3 runs 13 residues.

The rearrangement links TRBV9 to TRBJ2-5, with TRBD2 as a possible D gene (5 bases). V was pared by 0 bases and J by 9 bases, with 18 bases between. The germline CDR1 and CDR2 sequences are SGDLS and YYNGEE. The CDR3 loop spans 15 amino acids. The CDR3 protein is CASSVEGSARLSQYF. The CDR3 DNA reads TGTGCCAGCAGCGTAGAAGGTAGCGCCCGTTTGTCCCAGTACTTC.

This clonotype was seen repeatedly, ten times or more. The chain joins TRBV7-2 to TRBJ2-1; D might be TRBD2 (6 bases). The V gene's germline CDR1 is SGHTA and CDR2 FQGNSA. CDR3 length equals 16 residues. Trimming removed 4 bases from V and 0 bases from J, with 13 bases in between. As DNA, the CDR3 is TGTGCCAGCAGCTCTCGCGGGGATAGCTCCTACAATGAGCAGTTCTTC. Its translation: CASSSRGDSSYNEQFF. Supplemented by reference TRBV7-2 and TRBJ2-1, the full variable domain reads GAGVSQSPSNKVTEKGKDVELRCDPISGHTALYWYRQSLGQGLEFLIYFQGNSAPDKSGLPSDRFSAERTGGSVSTLTIQRTQQEDSAVYLCASSSRGDSSYNEQFFGPGTRLTVL.

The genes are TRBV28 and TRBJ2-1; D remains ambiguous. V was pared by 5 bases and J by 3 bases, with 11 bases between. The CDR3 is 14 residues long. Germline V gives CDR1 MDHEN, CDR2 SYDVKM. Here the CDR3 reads CASSPESYYNEQFF. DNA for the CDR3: TGTGCCAGCAGTCCAGAGTCCTACTACAATGAGCAGTTCTTC.

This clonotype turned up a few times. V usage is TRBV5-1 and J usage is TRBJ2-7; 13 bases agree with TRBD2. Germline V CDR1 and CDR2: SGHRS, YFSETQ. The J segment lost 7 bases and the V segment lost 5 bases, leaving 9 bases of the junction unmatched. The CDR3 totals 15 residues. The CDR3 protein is CASSSPGLAGKEQYF. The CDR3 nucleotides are TGCGCCAGCAGTTCTCCGGGACTAGCGGGGAAAGAGCAGTACTTC. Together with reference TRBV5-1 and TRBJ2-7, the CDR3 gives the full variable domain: KAGVTQTPRYLIKTRGQQVTLSCSPISGHRSVSWYQQTPGQGLQFLFEYFSETQRNKGNFPGRFSGRQFSNSRSEMNVSTLELGDSALYLCASSSPGLAGKEQYFGPGTRLTVT.

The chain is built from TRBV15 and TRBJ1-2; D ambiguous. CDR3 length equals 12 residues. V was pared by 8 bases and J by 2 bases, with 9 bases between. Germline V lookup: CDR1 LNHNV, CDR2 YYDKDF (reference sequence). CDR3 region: CATFGRNYGYTF. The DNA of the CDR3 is TGTGCCACCTTCGGTCGGAACTATGGCTACACCTTC. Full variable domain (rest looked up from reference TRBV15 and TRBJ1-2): DAMVIQNPRYQVTQFGKPVTLSCSQTLNHNVMYWYQQKSSQAPKLLFHYYDKDFNNEADTPDNFQSRRPNTSFCFLDIRSPGLGDTAMYLCATFGRNYGYTFGSGTRLTVV.

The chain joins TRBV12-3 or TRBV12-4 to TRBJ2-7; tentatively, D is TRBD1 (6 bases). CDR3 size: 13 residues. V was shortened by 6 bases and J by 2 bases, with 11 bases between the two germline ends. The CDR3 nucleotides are TGTGCCAGCAGCAGGGGATACCCCTACGAGCAGTACGTC. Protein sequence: CASSRGYPYEQYV.

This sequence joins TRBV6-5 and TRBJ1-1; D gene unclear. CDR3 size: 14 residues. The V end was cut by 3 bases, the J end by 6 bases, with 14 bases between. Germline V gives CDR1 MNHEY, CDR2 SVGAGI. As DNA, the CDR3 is TGTGCCAGCAGTTATGGGCGGGCCGGATCTGAAGCTTTCTTT. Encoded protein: CASSYGRAGSEAFF.

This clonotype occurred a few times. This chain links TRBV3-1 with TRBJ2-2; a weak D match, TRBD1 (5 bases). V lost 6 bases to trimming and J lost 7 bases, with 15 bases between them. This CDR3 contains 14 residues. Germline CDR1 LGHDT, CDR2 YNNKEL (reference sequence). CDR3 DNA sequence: TGTGCCAGCAGTCCGACAGCAAGTAACGGGGAGCTGTTTTTT. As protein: CASSPTASNGELFF. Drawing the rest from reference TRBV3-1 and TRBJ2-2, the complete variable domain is DTAVSQTPKYLVTQMGNDKSIKCEQNLGHDTMYWYKQDSKKFLKIMFSYNNKELIINETVPNRFSPKSPDKAHLNLHINSLELGDSAVYFCASSPTASNGELFFGEGSRLTVL.